This T cell receptor (beta chain) comes out of a study of OX40 agonist ivuxolimab in advanced cancers. Study at large: Males comprised about 84% of the group, whose mean age was approximately 60 years (range about 20 to 79). General study results and limits: Relative to CD4+ cells, CD8+ T cells on average had more expanded clones.

The table lists this clone with a count of one. Its cognate antigen is unknown. Some clones are missing from TCRdb's copy, which holds only in-frame ones; the method was immunoSEQ multiplex PCR. The sample contains over 80,000 clones, roughly four fifths of which appear only once. The V end was cut by 0 bases, the J end by 4 bases, with 19 bases between. The germline CDR1 and CDR2 sequences are SGHDT and YYEEEE. The CDR3 has 17 amino acids. This sample comprised CD4+ or CD8+ T cells sorted from blood, obtained in a trial of the OX40 agonist ivuxolimab. The chain has TRBV5-6 and TRBJ1-1; D is unresolved. The clonotype was recovered from an adult with an advanced solid tumor such as melanoma, head and neck, liver or kidney cancer. The CDR3 sequence is CASSLGEQRLVSTEAFF. The DNA for the CDR3 is TGTGCCAGCAGCTTGGGTGAGCAAAGGCTTGTCAGCACTGAAGCTTTCTTT.